The clone carrying this T cell receptor (beta chain) showed up just a few times. Antigen specificity is unknown. The CDR3 contains 12 residues. The V and J ends lost 3 bases and 12 bases respectively, with 12 bases between them. The germline V gene encodes CDR1 DFQATT and CDR2 SNEGSKA (reference sequence). PCR was performed a second time for roughly 7 to 12 cycles using a sample-barcoded 5' primer and a J-beta primer mix. Researchers report that a template-switch adaptor with 12 random nucleotides tagged each cDNA molecule. TCRdb re-derived calls from the 5' RACE reads in MiXCR, one entry per CDR3 protein. Of about 1.5 million distinct CDR3 sequences listed, less than 45% are singletons. This sample stems from a study of blood T cells in healthy people across ages. Study-level points and caveats: Versus aged donors, long-lived donors had higher diversity and more naive CD4+ cells. PBMC samples, being unsorted, prevented any conclusive comparison of naive and antigen-experienced cells.

This rearrangement joins TRBV20-1 to TRBJ2-6; D remains ambiguous. Sequenced sample: blood. The receptor's source is a woman aged 18-29 years in good health. The CDR3 here is CSASRARGVLTF. The CDR3 DNA reads TGCAGTGCTAGTAGGGCTAGAGGCGTCCTGACTTTC.